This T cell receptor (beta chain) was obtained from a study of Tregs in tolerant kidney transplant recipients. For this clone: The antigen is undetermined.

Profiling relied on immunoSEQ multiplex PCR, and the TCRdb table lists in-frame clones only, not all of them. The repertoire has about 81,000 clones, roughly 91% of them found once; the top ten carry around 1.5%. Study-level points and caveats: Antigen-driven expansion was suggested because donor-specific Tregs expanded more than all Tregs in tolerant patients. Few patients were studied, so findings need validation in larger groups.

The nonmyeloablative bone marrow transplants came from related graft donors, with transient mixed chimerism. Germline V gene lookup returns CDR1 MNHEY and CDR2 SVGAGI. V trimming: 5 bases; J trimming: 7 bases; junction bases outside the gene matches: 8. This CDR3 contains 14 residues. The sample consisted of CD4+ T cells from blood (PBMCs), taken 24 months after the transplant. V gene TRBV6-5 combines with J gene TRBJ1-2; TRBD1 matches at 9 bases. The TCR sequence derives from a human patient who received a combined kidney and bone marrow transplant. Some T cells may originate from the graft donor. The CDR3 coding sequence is TGTGCCAGCAGTCGTGGACAGGGGACTCGTGGCTACACCTTC. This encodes CASSRGQGTRGYTF.